This T cell receptor (beta chain) was recorded in a study of blood T cell repertoires in COVID-19. About the study: Sources were T cells, B-cell-depleted T cells, or PBMCs; the material itself was cDNA or gDNA.

Germline V lookup: CDR1 KGHSH, CDR2 LQKENI. J lost 5 bases, V lost 4 bases, and 4 bases had no gene match. This CDR3 spans 13 amino acids. Authors' data handling: The assay estimated nucleated cells by amplifying reference gene primers. Only in-frame clones appear in the TCRdb table, and some are missing; sequencing was by immunoSEQ multiplex PCR. V, J and clone size reflect that table, while D and trimming were determined from the DNA. Of about 280,000 clones listed, under 90% are singletons. The sample was peripheral blood. This chain connects TRBV18 to TRBJ2-5; TRBD1 aligns across 7 bases. The source is a woman aged 40 to 55 who had recovered from COVID-19. CDR3 bases: TGTGCCAGCTCACAGACAGGGCAGGAGACCCAGTACTTC. It codes for CASSQTGQETQYF.